This T cell receptor beta chain was recorded in a study of human T cells and chemical hapten exposure. Overall study context: The patient population, which was mostly female, had alopecia areata, totalis or universalis.

TCRdb reanalysed the RACE reads using MiXCR and keeps one entry per CDR3 protein. In the table there are about 340,000 distinct CDR3 sequences, about 7% of which are singletons. The CDR3 runs 15 residues. Germline loops: CDR1 MNHEY, CDR2 SMNVEV (reference sequence). Trimming cost V 0 bases and J 1 base, with 8 bases left between them. Documented time point: patch test 1, 2 weeks after DPC sensitization. Treatment of the sample: therapeutic diphenylcyclopropenone sensitization with weekly scalp DPC. Drawing of blood took place ahead of applying each patch test. This clonotype was picked up many times. The sample in question was whole blood, obtained in connection with sensitization to the hapten diphenylcyclopropenone (DPC). The chain recombines TRBV27 with TRBJ2-3; D tentatively reads TRBD1 or TRBD2 (6 bases each). The source of this sequence is a woman between 18 and 29 years old with alopecia areata. Some clones in this sample may be carry-over from other donors' samples. This CDR3 is CASSLSRGGTDTQYF. The DNA of the CDR3 is TGTGCCAGCAGTTTATCAAGGGGGGGCACAGATACGCAGTATTTT.